This T cell receptor beta chain comes out of a study of T cells after yellow fever vaccination. Details on this clonotype: The antigen is undetermined.

TCR cDNA was made by 5'RACE template switching, adding a universal primer site and UMIs. TCRdb recomputed calls from the 5' RACE reads with MiXCR, one row per CDR3 protein. The sample has about 260,000 distinct CDR3 sequences; 13% are singletons. The CDR3 is 19 amino acids. V lost 1 base to trimming and J lost 3 bases, with 22 bases between them. Per the germline V gene, CDR1 is SGHAT and CDR2 is FQNNGV. Study conclusions and caveats: Post-booster reappearance was seen for most primary-vaccination clones (about 96% CD4, 85% to 90% CD8).

This sequence was found in a man aged 25 to 45 who received the YFV17D yellow fever vaccine. The source was CD4+ T cells sorted from PBMCs, collected 45 days after the yellow fever booster vaccination. The rearrangement links TRBV11-2 to TRBJ2-1, with D possibly being TRBD1 (6 bases). The CDR3 loop is CASSLGGFGGPSYYNEQFF. The CDR3 DNA reads as TGTGCCAGCAGCTTAGGGGGTTTTGGGGGCCCTAGTTACTACAATGAGCAGTTCTTC.